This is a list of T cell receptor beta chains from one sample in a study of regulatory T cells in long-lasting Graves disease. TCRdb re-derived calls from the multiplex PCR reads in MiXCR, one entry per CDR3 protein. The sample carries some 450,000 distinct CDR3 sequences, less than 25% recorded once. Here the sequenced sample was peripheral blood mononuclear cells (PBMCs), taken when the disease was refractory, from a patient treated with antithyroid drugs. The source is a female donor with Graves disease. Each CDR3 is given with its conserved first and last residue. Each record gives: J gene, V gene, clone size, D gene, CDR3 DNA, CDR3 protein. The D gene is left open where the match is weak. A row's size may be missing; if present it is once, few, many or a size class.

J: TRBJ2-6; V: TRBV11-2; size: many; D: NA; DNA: TGTGCCAGCAGCATAGTTTGGGGCAGGCTCCACTCTGGGGCCAACGTCCTGACTTTC; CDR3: CASSIVWGRLHSGANVLTF
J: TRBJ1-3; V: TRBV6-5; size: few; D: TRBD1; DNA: TGTGCCAGCAGTTCCCTGGGACAGGGCTCCGACACCATATATTTT; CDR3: CASSSLGQGSDTIYF
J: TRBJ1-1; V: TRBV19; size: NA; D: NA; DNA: TGTGCCAGTAGTCCGATGGATAGGAGTGAAGCTTTCTTT; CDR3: CASSPMDRSEAFF
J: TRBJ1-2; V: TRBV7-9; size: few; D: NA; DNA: TGTGCCAGCAGCCCGATCGTTTTTACTAACTATGGCTACACCTTC; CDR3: CASSPIVFTNYGYTF
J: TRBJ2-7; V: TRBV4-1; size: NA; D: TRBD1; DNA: TGCGCCAGCAGACTAAGGACAGGGGCAACGGGAGGCTACGAGCAGTACTTC; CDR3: CASRLRTGATGGYEQYF
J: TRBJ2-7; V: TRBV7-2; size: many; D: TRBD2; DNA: TGTGCCAGCAGCTTCGGACTAGCGGGAGGTCACGAGCAGTACTTC; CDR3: CASSFGLAGGHEQYF
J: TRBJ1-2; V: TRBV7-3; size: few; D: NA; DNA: TGTGCCAGCAGCTCGGAATGGGGCTATGGCTACACCTTC; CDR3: CASSSEWGYGYTF
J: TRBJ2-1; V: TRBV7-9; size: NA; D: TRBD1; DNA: TGTGCCAGCAGCCCTGCGGTCCGGGACCGAAAGGGACAGGACAATGAGCAGTTCTTC; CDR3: CASSPAVRDRKGQDNEQFF
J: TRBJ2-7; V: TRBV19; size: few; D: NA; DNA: TGTGCCAGTAATTTCAACGGTCGCCCAAACGACGAGCAGTACTTC; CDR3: CASNFNGRPNDEQYF
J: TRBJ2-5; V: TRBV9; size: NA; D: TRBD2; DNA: TGTGCCAGCAGGGGACTAGCGGGAGTAGTACGAGAGACCCAGTACTTC; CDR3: CASRGLAGVVRETQYF
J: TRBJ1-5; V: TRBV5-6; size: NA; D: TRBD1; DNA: TGTGCCAGCAGCCAGGGGGGGGCAGGGGGCGCGTTCTCTCAGCCCCAGCATTTT; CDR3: CASSQGGAGGAFSQPQHF
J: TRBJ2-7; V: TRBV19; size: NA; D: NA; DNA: TGTGCCAGTCGGGTGGCGGGGAGCTCCTACGAGCAGTACTTC; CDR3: CASRVAGSSYEQYF
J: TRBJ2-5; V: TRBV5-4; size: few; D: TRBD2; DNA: TGTGCCAGCAGCCCGGGACTAGCGGGAGGGAGCCAAGAGACCCAGTACTTC; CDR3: CASSPGLAGGSQETQYF
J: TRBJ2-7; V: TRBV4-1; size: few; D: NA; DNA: TGCGCCAGCAGCCAAGATCCCGGGCCCTACGAGCAGTACTTC; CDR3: CASSQDPGPYEQYF
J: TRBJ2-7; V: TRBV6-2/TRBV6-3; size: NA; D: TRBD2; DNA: TGTGCCAGCAGTTACCGTGGCGGGAGTTTTTCATACGAGCAGTACTTC; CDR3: CASSYRGGSFSYEQYF
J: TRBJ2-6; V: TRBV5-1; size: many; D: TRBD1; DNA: TGCGCCAGCAGCTTGGTGCGACAGGGGGCAGCTGGGGCCAACGTCCTGACTTTC; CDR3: CASSLVRQGAAGANVLTF
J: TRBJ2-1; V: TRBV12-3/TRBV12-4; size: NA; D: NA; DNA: TGTGCCAGCAGCCGCGCCAGGGGCGAGCAGTTCTTC; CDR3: CASSRARGEQFF
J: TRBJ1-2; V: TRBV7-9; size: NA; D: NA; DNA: TGTGCCAGCAGCTTGCCCCAGGGGCCGAACTATGGCTACACCTTC; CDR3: CASSLPQGPNYGYTF
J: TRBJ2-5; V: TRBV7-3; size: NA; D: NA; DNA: TGTGCCAGCAGCTTAACGTCGGGGGCCGGCCAAGAGACCCAGTACTTC; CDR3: CASSLTSGAGQETQYF
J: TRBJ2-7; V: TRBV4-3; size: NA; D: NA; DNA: TGCGCCAGCAGCCAAGTCACCGGGGCCCCTCTATCAGAGCAGTACTTC; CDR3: CASSQVTGAPLSEQYF
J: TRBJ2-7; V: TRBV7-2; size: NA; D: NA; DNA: TGTGCCAGCAGCTCCTTCAGGGGCGGCGAGCAGTACTTC; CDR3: CASSSFRGGEQYF
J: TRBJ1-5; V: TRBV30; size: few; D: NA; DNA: TGTGCCTGGGAAACAGGGAATGGCCAGCCCCAGCATTTT; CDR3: CAWETGNGQPQHF
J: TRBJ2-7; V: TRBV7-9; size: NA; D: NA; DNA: TGTGCCAGCAGCCCCCCCCTAGGGGAGCAGTACTTC; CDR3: CASSPPLGEQYF
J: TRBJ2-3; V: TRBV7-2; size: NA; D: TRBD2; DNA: TGTGCCAGCAGCCTCCGTCGTAGCGGGTTGGGTGTGGATACGCAGTATTTT; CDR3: CASSLRRSGLGVDTQYF
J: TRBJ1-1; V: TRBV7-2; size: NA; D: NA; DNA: TGTGCCAGCAGCTCAATATGGATGAACACTGAAGCTTTCTTT; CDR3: CASSSIWMNTEAFF
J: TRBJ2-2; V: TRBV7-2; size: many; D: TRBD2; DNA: TGTGCCAGCAGCTTGGCGGGAGGGAAAGTCGGGGAGCTGTTTTTT; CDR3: CASSLAGGKVGELFF
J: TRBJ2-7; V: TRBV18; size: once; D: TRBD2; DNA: TGTGCCAGCTCACCACCGGGACTAGCGACATACGAGCAGTACTTC; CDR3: CASSPPGLATYEQYF
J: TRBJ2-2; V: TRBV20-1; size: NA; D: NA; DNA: TGCAGTGCGGCCGGGACTAACACCGGGGAGCTGTTTTTT; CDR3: CSAAGTNTGELFF
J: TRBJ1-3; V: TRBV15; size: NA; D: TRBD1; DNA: TGTGCCACCAGTCGCAGGGGGCCGGGAGGAAACACCATATATTTT; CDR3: CATSRRGPGGNTIYF
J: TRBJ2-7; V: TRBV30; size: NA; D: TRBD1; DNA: TGTGCCTGGAGCCCCCTGACAGGGGTTGAGCAGTACTTC; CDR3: CAWSPLTGVEQYF
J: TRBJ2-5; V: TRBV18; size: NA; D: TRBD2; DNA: TGTGCCAGCTCATTCGGACTAGATGAGACCCAGTACTTC; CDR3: CASSFGLDETQYF
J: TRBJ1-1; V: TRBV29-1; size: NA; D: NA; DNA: TGCAGCATCGCGGGACGAATGAAAAGGAACACTGAAGCTTTCTTT; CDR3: CSIAGRMKRNTEAFF
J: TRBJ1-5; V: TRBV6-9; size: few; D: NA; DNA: TGTGCCAGCAGTTATCAGAGTCATACAAGCAATCAGCCCCAGCATTTT; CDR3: CASSYQSHTSNQPQHF
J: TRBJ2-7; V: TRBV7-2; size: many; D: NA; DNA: TGTGCCAGCAGCTTAGGGGGAGTCCTCGAGCAGTACTTC; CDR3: CASSLGGVLEQYF
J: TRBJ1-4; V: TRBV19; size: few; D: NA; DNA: TGTGCCAGTAGTATCACGACAGAAAAACTGTTTTTT; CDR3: CASSITTEKLFF
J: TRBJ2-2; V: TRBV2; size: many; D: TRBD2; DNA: TGTGCCAGCACCAGAACGGGACTAGCGGTTGCGAACACCGGGGAGCTGTTTTTT; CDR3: CASTRTGLAVANTGELFF
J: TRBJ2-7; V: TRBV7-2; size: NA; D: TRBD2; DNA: TGTGCCAGCAGCTTAGGGGGGGGAGGGCCTCTCTACGAGCAGTACTTC; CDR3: CASSLGGGGPLYEQYF
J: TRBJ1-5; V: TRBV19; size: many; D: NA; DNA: TGTGCCAGTAGTACCCATAACAGTGGCAATCAGCCCCAGCATTTT; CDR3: CASSTHNSGNQPQHF
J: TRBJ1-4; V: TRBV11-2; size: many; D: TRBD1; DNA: TGTGCCAGCAGCATCGGACAGGGCGGAACTAATGAAAAACTGTTTTTT; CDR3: CASSIGQGGTNEKLFF
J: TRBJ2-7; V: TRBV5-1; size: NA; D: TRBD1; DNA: TGCGCCAGCAGCTTAGCCAGGACAGGTTTTGTCTCGACCTACGAGCAGTACTTC; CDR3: CASSLARTGFVSTYEQYF